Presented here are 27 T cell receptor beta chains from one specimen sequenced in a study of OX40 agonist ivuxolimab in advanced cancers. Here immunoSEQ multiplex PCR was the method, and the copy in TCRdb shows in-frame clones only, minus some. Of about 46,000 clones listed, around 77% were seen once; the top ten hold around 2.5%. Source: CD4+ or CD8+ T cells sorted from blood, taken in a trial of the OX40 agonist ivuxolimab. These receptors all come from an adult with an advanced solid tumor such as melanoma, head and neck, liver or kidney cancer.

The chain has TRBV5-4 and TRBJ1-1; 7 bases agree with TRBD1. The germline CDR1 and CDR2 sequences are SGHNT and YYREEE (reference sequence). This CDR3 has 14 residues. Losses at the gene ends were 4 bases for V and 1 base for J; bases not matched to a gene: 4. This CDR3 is CASSRGQTNTEAFF. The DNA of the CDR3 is TGTGCCAGCAGCCGGGGACAGACGAACACTGAAGCTTTCTTT.

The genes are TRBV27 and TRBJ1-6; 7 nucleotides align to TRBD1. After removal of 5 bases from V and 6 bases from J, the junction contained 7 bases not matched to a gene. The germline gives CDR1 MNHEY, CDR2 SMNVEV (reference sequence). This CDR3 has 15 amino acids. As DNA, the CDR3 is TGTGCCAGCAGTCCCCGACAGGGAGTTAATTCACCCCTCCACTTT. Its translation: CASSPRQGVNSPLHF.

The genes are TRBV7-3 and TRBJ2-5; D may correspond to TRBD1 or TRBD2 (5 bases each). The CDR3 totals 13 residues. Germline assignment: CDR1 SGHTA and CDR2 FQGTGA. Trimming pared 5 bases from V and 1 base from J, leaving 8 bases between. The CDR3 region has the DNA TGTGCCAGCAGCCCTGGGACCCAAGAGACCCAGTACTTC. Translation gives CASSPGTQETQYF. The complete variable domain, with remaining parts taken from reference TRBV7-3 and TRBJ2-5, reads GAGVSQTPSNKVTEKGKYVELRCDPISGHTALYWYRQSLGQGPEFLIYFQGTGAADDSGLPNDRFFAVRPEGSVSTLKIQRTERGDSAVYLCASSPGTQETQYFGPGTRLLVL.

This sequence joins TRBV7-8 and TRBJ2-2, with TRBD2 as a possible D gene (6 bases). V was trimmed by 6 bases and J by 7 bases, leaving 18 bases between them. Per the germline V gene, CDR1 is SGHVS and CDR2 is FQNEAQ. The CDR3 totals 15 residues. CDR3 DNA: TGTGCCAGCAGAACGAGAGCGGGCCTGGGCGGGGAGCTGTTTTTT. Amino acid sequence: CASRTRAGLGGELFF.

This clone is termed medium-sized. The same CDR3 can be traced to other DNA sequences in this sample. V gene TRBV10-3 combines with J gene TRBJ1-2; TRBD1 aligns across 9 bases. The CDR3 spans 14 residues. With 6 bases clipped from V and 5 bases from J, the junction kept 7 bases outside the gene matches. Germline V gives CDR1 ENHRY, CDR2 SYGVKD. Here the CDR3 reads CAISPGQGNYGYTF. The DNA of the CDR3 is TGTGCCATCAGCCCGGGACAGGGAAATTATGGCTACACCTTC.

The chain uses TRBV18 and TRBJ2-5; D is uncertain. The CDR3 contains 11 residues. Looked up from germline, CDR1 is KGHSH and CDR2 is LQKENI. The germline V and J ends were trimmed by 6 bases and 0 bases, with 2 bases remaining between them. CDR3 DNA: TGTGCCAGCTCCAACCAAGAGACCCAGTACTTC. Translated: CASSNQETQYF. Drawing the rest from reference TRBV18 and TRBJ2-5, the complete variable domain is NAGVMQNPRHLVRRRGQEARLRCSPMKGHSHVYWYRQLPEEGLKFMVYLQKENIIDESGMPKERFSAEFPKEGPSILRIQQVVRGDSAAYFCASSNQETQYFGPGTRLLVL.

DNA for the CDR3: TGTGCCAGCAACCGGGATCCTAGCCTCAATGGCTACACCTTC. Its translation is CASNRDPSLNGYTF. The gene calls are TRBV6-6 and TRBJ1-2; no clear D. The CDR3 extends over 14 amino acids. V was pared by 7 bases and J by 6 bases, with 18 bases between. Germline CDR1 is MNHNY and CDR2 is SVGAGI (reference sequence).

The CDR3 sequence: CSGRLAGGYEQYF. The CDR3 DNA sequence: TGCAGCGGTAGACTAGCGGGAGGGTACGAGCAGTACTTC. The chain joins TRBV29-1 to TRBJ2-7; 14 bases line up with TRBD2. CDR3 size: 13 residues. Trimming at V came to 7 bases and at J to 4 bases, leaving 3 bases not matched to a gene. CDR1 is SQVTM, CDR2 ANQGSEA, per germline.

CDR3 protein: CASSAGTAGNEQFF. CDR3 nucleotides: TGCGCCAGCAGCGCCGGGACGGCGGGCAATGAGCAGTTCTTC. The chain recombines TRBV5-1 with TRBJ2-1, with D possibly called TRBD1 or TRBD2 (5 bases each). Trimming shortened V by 4 bases and J by 6 bases, and 14 bases separated the two germline ends. The CDR3 totals 14 residues. Germline V gives CDR1 SGHRS, CDR2 YFSETQ.

CDR3 coding DNA: TGTGCCAGCAGTGCTACGAGAGTCTCCTACAATGAGCAGTTCTTC. It encodes CASSATRVSYNEQFF. The chain is built from TRBV6-1 and TRBJ2-1, with no clear D. CDR3 size: 15 residues. Trimming left V 4 bases short and J 0 bases short, with 10 bases between. In germline, CDR1 is MNHNS, CDR2 SASEGT.

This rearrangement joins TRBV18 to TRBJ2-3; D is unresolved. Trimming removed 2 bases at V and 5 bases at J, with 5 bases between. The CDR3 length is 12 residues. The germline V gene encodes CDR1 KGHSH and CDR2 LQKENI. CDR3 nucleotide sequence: TGTGCCAGCTCACCAACGAAAGATACGCAGTATTTT. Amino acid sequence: CASSPTKDTQYF.

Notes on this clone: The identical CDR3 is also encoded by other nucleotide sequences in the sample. The CDR3 region has the DNA TGCGCCAGCAGCTTGGACAGAAGCACAGATACGCAGTATTTT. It translates to CASSLDRSTDTQYF. This chain connects TRBV5-1 to TRBJ2-3; no definite D call. Germline CDR1 SGHRS, CDR2 YFSETQ. The V and J ends lost 0 bases and 0 bases respectively, with 5 bases between them. The CDR3 totals 14 residues.

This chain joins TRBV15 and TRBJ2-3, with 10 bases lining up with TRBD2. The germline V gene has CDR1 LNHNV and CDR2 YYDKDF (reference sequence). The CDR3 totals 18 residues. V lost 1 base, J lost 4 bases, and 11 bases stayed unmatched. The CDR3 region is CATSRGFASSGSPDTQYF. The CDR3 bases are TGTGCCACCAGCAGAGGTTTCGCTTCTAGCGGGAGTCCAGATACGCAGTATTTT. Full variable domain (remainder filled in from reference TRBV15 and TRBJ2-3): DAMVIQNPRYQVTQFGKPVTLSCSQTLNHNVMYWYQQKSSQAPKLLFHYYDKDFNNEADTPDNFQSRRPNTSFCFLDIRSPGLGDTAMYLCATSRGFASSGSPDTQYFGPGTRLTVL.

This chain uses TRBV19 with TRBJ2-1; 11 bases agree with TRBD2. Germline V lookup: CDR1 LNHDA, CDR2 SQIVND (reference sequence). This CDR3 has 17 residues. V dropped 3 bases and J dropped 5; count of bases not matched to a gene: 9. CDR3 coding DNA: TGTGCCAGTAGTATTTCTTCCGGGACTAGCGGAAACAATGAGCAGTTCTTC. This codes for CASSISSGTSGNNEQFF. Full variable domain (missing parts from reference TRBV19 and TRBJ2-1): DGGITQSPKYLFRKEGQNVTLSCEQNLNHDAMYWYRQDPGQGLRLIYYSQIVNDFQKGDIAEGYSVSREKKESFPLTVTSAQKNPTAFYLCASSISSGTSGNNEQFFGPGTRLTVL.

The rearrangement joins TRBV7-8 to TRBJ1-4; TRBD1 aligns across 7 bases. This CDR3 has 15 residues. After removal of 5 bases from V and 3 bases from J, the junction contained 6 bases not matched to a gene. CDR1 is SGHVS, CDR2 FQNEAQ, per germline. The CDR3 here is CASSPRTGSNEKLFF. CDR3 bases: TGTGCCAGCAGCCCGAGGACAGGTTCTAATGAAAAACTGTTTTTT.

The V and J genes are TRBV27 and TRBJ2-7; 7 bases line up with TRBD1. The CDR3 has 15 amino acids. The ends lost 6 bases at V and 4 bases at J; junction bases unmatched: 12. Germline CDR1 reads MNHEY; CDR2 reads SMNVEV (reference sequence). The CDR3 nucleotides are TGTGCCAGCAGATCAACAGGGGCGGCTGAGTACGAGCAGTACTTC. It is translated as CASRSTGAAEYEQYF.

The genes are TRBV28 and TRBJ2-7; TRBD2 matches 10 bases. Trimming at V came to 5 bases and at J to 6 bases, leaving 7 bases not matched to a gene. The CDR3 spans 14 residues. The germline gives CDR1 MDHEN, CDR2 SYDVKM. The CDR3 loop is CASSDTSGNGEQYF. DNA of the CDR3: TGTGCCAGCAGTGATACTAGCGGGAACGGCGAGCAGTACTTC.

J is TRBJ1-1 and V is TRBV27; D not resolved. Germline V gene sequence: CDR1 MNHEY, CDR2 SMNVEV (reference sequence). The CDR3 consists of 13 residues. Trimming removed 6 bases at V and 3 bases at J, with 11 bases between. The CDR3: CASSQYAYTEAFF. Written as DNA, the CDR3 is TGTGCCAGCAGCCAATATGCCTACACTGAAGCTTTCTTT.

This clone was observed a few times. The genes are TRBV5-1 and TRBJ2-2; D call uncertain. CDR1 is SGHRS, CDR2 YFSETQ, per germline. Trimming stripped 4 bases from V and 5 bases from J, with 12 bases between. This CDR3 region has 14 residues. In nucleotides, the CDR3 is TGCGCCAGCAGCGGAAGGCCTGGGACCGGGGAGCTGTTTTTT. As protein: CASSGRPGTGELFF.

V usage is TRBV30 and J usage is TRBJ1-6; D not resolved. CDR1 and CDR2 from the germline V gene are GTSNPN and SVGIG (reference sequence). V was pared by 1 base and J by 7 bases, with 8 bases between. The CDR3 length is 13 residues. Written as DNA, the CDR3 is TGTGCCTGGAGTGAGGTGTACAATTCACCCCTCCACTTT. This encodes CAWSEVYNSPLHF.

The CDR3 region has the DNA TGTGCCAGCTCACTCCAGGCCGGGTACAATGAGCAGTTCTTC. Its translation is CASSLQAGYNEQFF. The V and J genes are TRBV18 and TRBJ2-1; D is unclear. The CDR3 contains 14 residues. Germline CDR1 KGHSH, CDR2 LQKENI. V lost 4 bases and J lost 4, with 11 bases in between.

CDR3 protein: CASTGYNEQFF. The CDR3, as DNA: TGTGCCAGCACTGGGTACAATGAGCAGTTCTTC. The chain recombines TRBV6-1 with TRBJ2-1; D unresolved. The CDR3 is 11 residues long. The germline CDR1 and CDR2 sequences are MNHNS and SASEGT. V shed 7 bases and J shed 4 bases, with 5 bases lying between them.

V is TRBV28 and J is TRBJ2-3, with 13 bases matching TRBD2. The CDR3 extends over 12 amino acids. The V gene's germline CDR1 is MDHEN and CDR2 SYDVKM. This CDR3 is CGTSGGPDTQYF. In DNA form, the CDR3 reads TGTGGGACTAGCGGGGGCCCAGATACGCAGTATTTT.

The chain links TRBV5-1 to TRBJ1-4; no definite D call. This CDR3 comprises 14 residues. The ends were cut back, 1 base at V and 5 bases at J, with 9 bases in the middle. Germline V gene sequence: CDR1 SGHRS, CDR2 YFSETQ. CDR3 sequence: CASSLLGFNEKLFF. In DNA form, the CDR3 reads TGCGCCAGCAGCTTGTTAGGATTCAATGAAAAACTGTTTTTT.

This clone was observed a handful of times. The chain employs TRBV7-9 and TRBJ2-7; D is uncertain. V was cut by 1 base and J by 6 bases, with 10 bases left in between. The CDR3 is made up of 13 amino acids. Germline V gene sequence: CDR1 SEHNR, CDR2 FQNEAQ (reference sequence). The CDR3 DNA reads TGTGCCAGCAGCTTAGGGCCGGCCGGCGAGCAGTACTTC. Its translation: CASSLGPAGEQYF.

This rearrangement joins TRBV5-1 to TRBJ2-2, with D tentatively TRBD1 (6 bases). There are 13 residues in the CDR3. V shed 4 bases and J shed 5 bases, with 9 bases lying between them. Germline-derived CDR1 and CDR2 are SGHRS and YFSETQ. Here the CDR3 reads CASSQGGTGELFF. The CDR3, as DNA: TGCGCCAGCAGCCAAGGGGGAACCGGGGAGCTGTTTTTT.

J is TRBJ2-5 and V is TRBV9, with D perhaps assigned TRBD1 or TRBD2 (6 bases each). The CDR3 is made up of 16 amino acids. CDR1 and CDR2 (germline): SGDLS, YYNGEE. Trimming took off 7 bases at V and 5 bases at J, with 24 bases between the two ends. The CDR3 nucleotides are TGTGCCAGCGGGTCAGGGAGTTTCGGGGGCGGGGAGACCCAGTACTTC. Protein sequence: CASGSGSFGGGETQYF.